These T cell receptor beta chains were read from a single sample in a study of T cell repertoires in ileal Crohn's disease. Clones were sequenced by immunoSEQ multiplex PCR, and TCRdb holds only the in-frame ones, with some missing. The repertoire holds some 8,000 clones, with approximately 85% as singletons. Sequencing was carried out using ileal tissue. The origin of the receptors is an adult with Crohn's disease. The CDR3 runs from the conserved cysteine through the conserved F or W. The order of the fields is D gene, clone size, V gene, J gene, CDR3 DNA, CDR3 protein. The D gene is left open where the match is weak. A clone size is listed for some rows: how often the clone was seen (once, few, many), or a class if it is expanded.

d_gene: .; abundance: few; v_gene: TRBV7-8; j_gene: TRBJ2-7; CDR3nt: TGTGCCAGCAGTTCTCACCAGGGAACCTACGAGCAGTACTTC; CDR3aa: CASSSHQGTYEQYF
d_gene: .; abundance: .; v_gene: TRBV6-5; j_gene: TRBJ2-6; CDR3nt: TGTGCCAGCAGAAGAGGGGGATCTGGGGCCAACGTCCTGACTTTC; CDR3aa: CASRRGGSGANVLTF
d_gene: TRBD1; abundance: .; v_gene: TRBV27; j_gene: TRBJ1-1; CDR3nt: TGTGCCAGCAAAGCCCCGAGACAGGGGTTAAGCACTGAAGCTTTCTTT; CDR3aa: CASKAPRQGLSTEAFF
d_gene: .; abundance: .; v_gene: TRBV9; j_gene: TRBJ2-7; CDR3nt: TGTGCCAGCAGCGTAGAGGTGACAGATGATGGTACCTACGAGCAGTACTTC; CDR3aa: CASSVEVTDDGTYEQYF
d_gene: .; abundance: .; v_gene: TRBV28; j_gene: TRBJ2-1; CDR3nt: TGTGCCAGCAGTTCCCATACAGACAGTTCCTACAATGAGCAGTTCTTC; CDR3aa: CASSSHTDSSYNEQFF
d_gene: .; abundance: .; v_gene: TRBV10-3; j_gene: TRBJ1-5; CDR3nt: TGTGCCATCAGGGAAGACAGCCCCAATCAGCCCCAGCATTTT; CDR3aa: CAIREDSPNQPQHF
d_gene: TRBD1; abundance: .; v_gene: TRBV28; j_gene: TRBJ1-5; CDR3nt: TGTGCCAGCAGTTTTCAGACCACAGGGGGCCGGGGTCAGCCCCAGCATTTT; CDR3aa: CASSFQTTGGRGQPQHF
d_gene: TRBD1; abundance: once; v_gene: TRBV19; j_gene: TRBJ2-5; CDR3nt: TGTGCCAGTAGTCCATCGGACGACAGGGGGAGGGAGACCCAGTACTTC; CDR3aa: CASSPSDDRGRETQYF
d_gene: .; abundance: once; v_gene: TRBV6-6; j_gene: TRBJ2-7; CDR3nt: TGTGCCAGCAGTAAACACGGGTCCATCTCCTACGAGCAGTACTTC; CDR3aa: CASSKHGSISYEQYF
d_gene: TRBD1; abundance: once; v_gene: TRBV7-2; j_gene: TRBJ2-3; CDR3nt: TGTGCCAGCAGCCCTCAGGGGGCTGCGGATACGCAGTATTTT; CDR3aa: CASSPQGAADTQYF
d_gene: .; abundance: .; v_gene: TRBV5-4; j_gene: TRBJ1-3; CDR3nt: TGTGCCAGCAGCCGAGGGGAAAGCGGTGGAAACACCATATATTTT; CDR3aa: CASSRGESGGNTIYF
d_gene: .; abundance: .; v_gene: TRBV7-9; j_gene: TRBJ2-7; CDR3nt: TGTGCCAGCAGCTGGTTATCCGGCCTAGAATCCGAGCAGTACTTC; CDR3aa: CASSWLSGLESEQYF
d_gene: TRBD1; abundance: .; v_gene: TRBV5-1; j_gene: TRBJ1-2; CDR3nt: TGCGCCAGCAGCTGGGACAGCACTAACTATGGCTACACCTTC; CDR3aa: CASSWDSTNYGYTF
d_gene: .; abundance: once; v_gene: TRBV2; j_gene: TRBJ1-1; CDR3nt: TGTGCCAGCAGTGCGGACAGCGTCGGAGAAGCTTTCTTT; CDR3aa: CASSADSVGEAFF
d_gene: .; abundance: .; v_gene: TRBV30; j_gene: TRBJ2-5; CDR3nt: TGTGCCTGGAGTGGAGGAGAGACCCAGTACTTC; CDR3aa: CAWSGGETQYF
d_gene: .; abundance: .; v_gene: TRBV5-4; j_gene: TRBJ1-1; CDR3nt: TGTGCCAGCAGCTTGGTGGGAGGCCTAATGAACACTGAAGCTTTCTTT; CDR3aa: CASSLVGGLMNTEAFF
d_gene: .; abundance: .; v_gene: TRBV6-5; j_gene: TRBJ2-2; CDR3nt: TGTGCCAGCAGTTACCAAAACCGGTTCGGGGAGCTGTTTTTT; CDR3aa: CASSYQNRFGELFF
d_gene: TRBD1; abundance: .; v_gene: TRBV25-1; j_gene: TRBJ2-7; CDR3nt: TGTGCCAGCAGTGCCTCGGGACAGGGGAAAAACGAGCAGTACTTC; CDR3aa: CASSASGQGKNEQYF
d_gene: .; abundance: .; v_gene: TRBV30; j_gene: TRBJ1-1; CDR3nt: TGTGCCTGGAGTGAAGACGGGGGGACTGAAGCTTTCTTT; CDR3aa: CAWSEDGGTEAFF
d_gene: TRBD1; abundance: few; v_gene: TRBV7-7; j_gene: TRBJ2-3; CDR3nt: TGTGCCAGCAGCTTAGGGACAGGGGGCGCGGATACGCAGTATTTT; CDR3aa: CASSLGTGGADTQYF
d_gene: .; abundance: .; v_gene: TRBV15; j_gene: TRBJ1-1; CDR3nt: TGTGCCACCTCCCTCAGGGGCGGTGGCACTGAAGCTTTCTTT; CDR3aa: CATSLRGGGTEAFF
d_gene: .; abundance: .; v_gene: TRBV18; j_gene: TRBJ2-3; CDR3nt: TGTGCCAGCTCCCCTAGCGCTGGGGAGGCAGATACGCAGTATTTT; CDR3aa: CASSPSAGEADTQYF